The T cell receptor beta chain described here comes from a study of cytomegalovirus exposure and HLA in healthy donors. This CDR3 contains 13 residues. J lost 7 bases, V lost 5 bases, and 6 bases had no gene match. The germline gives CDR1 SGHTA, CDR2 FQGNSA. It was with 60 Vbeta and 13 Jbeta primers that the PCR ran. Using immunoSEQ multiplex PCR, the repertoire was profiled, and TCRdb retains in-frame clones only, with some absent. The table has about 190,000 clones, 85% to 90% seen once. This clonotype originated in a man aged 25-45 years in good health and CMV-seronegative. Sequencing input: PBMCs. This chain uses TRBV7-2 with TRBJ2-5; TRBD2 aligns across 8 bases. The CDR3 region is CASSPGGPPTQYF. The CDR3 bases are TGTGCCAGCAGCCCGGGGGGGCCGCCGACCCAGTACTTC.